The sample holds many counts of the clone carrying this T cell receptor delta chain. Its antigen is unknown. This DNA's translation differs at residue 5 from TCRdb's protein, which comes from a much larger clone; a read error is likely, and the protein shown is translated from the DNA. This specimen belongs to a study of γδ T cells in repeated Plasmodium falciparum infection. About the study: The natural-infection arm compared Malian children under seasonal malaria with matched Australian children. Sampling occurred at baseline, pre-infection for selected infections, and 21 days post-infection. Study outcomes and limitations: Vgamma9/Vdelta2+ T cells showed a stable polyclonal repertoire with shared TCRgamma sequences. Vdelta2-negative gammadelta repertoires appeared less diverse and less shared in Malian than Australian children.

Germline V gene data show CDR1 as TSWWSYY and CDR2 as QGS. This CDR3 is 20 amino acids long. TCRdb redid the clone calls on the multiplex PCR reads with CATT. The sample carries over 55,000 delta-chain clones, around 1.7% recorded once. Gammadelta T cells were flow-sorted from PBMC into Vgamma9/Vdelta2+ and Vdelta2-negative populations for bulk analysis. Material for sequencing was gamma-delta T cells from blood. This chain connects TRDV1 to TRDJ1; D ambiguous. The TCR originated in a pool of human donors (malaria-infected and uninfected, not separated). The CDR3 sequence: CALGKLGPYGNGHQADKLIF. In DNA form, the CDR3 reads TGTGCTCTTGGGAAACTAGGGCCCTATGGCAATGGCCACCAAGCCGATAAACTCATCTTT.